The 5 T cell receptor beta chains listed next were all sequenced from one sample in a study of Ad26.COV2.S vaccination and SARS-CoV-2 variants. Using immunoSEQ multiplex PCR, the repertoire was profiled, and TCRdb retains in-frame clones only, with some absent. Altogether about 410,000 clones are present, 89% being singletons, with the ten largest covering around 2%. Described treatment: some 20 received Ad26.COV2.S at low or high dose, single or two shots; 5 received placebo; per-sample allocation not given. Sampling took place 63 days after the first vaccine or placebo injection. The specimen comprised peripheral blood, sampled in a trial of Ad26.COV2.S vaccine versus placebo. These receptors came from a person between 18 and 65 years old who received the Ad26.COV2.S COVID-19 vaccine or a placebo.

CDR3 protein: CSVDRQGSYEQYF. The DNA for the CDR3 is TGCAGCGTTGATAGGCAGGGTTCCTACGAGCAGTACTTC. This chain links TRBV29-1 with TRBJ2-7; D is possibly TRBD1 (5 bases). Germline V gives CDR1 SQVTM, CDR2 ANQGSEA. CDR3 length: 13 amino acids. Trimming cost V 3 bases and J 1 base, with 10 bases left between them.

The chain uses TRBV6-5 and TRBJ2-2, with a weak D call TRBD1 (6 bases). Trimming cost V 4 bases and J 6 bases, with 9 bases left between them. This CDR3 region has 13 residues. Germline CDR1 reads MNHEY; CDR2 reads SVGAGI. CDR3 in amino acids: CASSSTGPGELFF. DNA for the CDR3: TGTGCCAGCAGTTCAACAGGGCCCGGGGAGCTGTTTTTT.

The V and J genes are TRBV10-3 and TRBJ2-7; no clear D gene. The CDR3 runs to 14 residues. The V gene's germline CDR1 is ENHRY and CDR2 SYGVKD. V lost 6 bases and J 0 bases, leaving 12 bases between the germline ends. For the CDR3, the DNA is TGTGCCATCAGGCGAACAGCGTCCTCCTACGAGCAGTACTTC. This gives the protein CAIRRTASSYEQYF.

The chain joins TRBV6-2 or TRBV6-3 to TRBJ2-2; unclear D gene. Deletions cut 0 bases from V and 1 base from J, with 9 bases between. The CDR3 loop spans 16 amino acids. Germline V lookup: CDR1 MNHEY, CDR2 SVGEGT. CDR3 DNA: TGTGCCAGCAGTTACTCTCAGGACGGGAACACCGGGGAGCTGTTTTTT. Amino acid sequence: CASSYSQDGNTGELFF.

The count of this clone is one. The chain combines TRBV6-1 with TRBJ1-1; D is ambiguous. The CDR3 loop spans 13 amino acids. Germline V gene data show CDR1 as MNHNS and CDR2 as SASEGT. The ends were cut back, 3 bases at V and 11 bases at J, with 16 bases in the middle. The CDR3 nucleotides are TGTGCCAGCAGTGAGTCCGGCAGAGTTCGGGCTTTCTTT. It encodes CASSESGRVRAFF.